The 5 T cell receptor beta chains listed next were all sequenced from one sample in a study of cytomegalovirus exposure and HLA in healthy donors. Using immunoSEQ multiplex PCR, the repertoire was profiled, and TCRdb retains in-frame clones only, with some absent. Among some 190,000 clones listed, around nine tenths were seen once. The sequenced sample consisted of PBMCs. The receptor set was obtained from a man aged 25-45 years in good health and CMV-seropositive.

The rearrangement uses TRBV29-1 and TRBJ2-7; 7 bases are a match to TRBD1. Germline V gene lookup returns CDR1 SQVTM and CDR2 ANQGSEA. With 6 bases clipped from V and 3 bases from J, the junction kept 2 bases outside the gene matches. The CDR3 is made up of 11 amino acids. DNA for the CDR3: TGCAGCGTAGGGACAGTCTACGAGCAGTACTTC. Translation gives CSVGTVYEQYF.

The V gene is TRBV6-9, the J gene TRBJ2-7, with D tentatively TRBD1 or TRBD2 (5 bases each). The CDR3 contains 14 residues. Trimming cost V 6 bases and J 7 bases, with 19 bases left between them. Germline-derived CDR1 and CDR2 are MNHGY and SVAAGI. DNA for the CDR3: TGTGCCAGCAGCCTTCGGGGCTTAGGTCGGGAGCAGTACTTC. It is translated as CASSLRGLGREQYF.

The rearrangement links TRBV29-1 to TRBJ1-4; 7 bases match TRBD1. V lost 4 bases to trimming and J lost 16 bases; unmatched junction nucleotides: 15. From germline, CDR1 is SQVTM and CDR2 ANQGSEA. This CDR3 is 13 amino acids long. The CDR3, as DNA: TGCAGCGTTGGGGAAGGTAGACAGGGTAATCCGTTTTTT. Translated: CSVGEGRQGNPFF.

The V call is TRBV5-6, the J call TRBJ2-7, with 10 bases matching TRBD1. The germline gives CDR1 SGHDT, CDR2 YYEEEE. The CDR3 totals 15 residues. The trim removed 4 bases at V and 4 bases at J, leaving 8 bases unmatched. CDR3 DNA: TGTGCCAGCAGCAATGACAGGGGGCTATCTTACGAGCAGTACTTC. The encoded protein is CASSNDRGLSYEQYF.

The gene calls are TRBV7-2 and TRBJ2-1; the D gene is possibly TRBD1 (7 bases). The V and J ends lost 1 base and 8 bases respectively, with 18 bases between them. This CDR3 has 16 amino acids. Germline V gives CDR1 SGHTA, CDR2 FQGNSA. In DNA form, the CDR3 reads TGTGCCAGCAGCTTAGGGGGCCGCGGGACAGCCGATGAGCAGTTCTTC. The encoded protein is CASSLGGRGTADEQFF.